The 30 T cell receptor beta chains reported below all come from one sample, sequenced in a study of response to subunit inactivated influenza vaccine. TCRdb recomputed calls from the RT-PCR reads with MiXCR, one row per CDR3 protein. Here the sample spans 450,000 to 600,000 distinct CDR3 sequences, about 17% being singletons. The sample here was CD4+ T cells sorted from PBMCs, taken roughly 24 months after vaccination. These receptors were collected from a man aged 50-75 years who received an inactivated influenza vaccine.

This clonotype was found many times. The chain couples TRBV24-1 to TRBJ1-2; D gene unclear. The CDR3 consists of 12 residues. Deletions cut 4 bases from V and 7 bases from J, with 9 bases between. CDR1 KGHDR and CDR2 SFDVKD come from the germline V gene. Written as DNA, the CDR3 is TGTGCCACCAGTGAATGGGGAGGTGGCTACACCTTC. Protein product: CATSEWGGGYTF.

This clonotype was counted only a few times. The chain links TRBV7-6 to TRBJ2-5; no clear D gene. The CDR3 spans 14 residues. V dropped 5 bases and J dropped 7 bases, with 17 bases sitting between them. CDR1 is SGHVS and CDR2 is FNYEAQ in the germline V gene. CDR3 residues: CASSLDGPVGTQYF. DNA for the CDR3: TGTGCCAGCAGCCTAGATGGGCCTGTGGGGACCCAGTACTTC.

The chain is built from TRBV24-1 and TRBJ1-2; D not certain. V shed 0 bases and J shed 6 bases, with 10 bases lying between them. The CDR3 length is 14 residues. Per germline, CDR1 KGHDR and CDR2 SFDVKD. The CDR3 DNA sequence: TGTGCCACCAGTGATTTGTCGGGAGTAGATGGCTACACCTTC. Translating gives CATSDLSGVDGYTF.

This clonotype was seen a handful of times. This rearrangement joins TRBV2 to TRBJ2-7; D is possibly TRBD2 (6 bases). The germline CDR1 and CDR2 sequences are SNHLY and FYNNEI. The CDR3 is made up of 13 amino acids. V was clipped by 6 bases and J by 4 bases, with 13 bases between them. The chain's CDR3 is CASRIQAGYEQYF. CDR3 coding DNA: TGTGCCAGCAGGATACAGGCGGGGTACGAGCAGTACTTC.

This clonotype was observed a handful of times. The chain has TRBV12-3 or TRBV12-4 and TRBJ2-4; 9 bases align to TRBD1. Losses at the gene ends were 3 bases for V and 13 bases for J; bases not matched to a gene: 10. This CDR3 is 14 amino acids long. CDR3 sequence reads: CASSFNPGTGKQYF. The CDR3 coding sequence is TGTGCCAGCAGTTTTAATCCCGGGACAGGGAAACAGTACTTC.

This clonotype was found many times. The genes are TRBV5-6 and TRBJ1-2; TRBD1 might be the D (5 bases). Germline V lookup: CDR1 SGHDT, CDR2 YYEEEE. V lost 0 bases, J lost 8 bases, and 8 bases lay in between. The CDR3 sequence is 12 residues long. This CDR3 is CASSLVGDGYTF. In nucleotides, the CDR3 is TGTGCCAGCAGCTTGGTGGGGGACGGCTACACCTTC.

The chain is built from TRBV20-1 and TRBJ2-3; TRBD1 aligns across 8 bases. V shed 0 bases, J shed 7 bases, and the junction held 6 bases outside the gene matches. There are 14 residues in the CDR3. Germline V lookup: CDR1 DFQATT, CDR2 SNEGSKA (reference sequence). CDR3 bases: TGCAGTGCTAGAGATGGGCAGGGGGCACATACGCAGTATTTT. Amino acid sequence: CSARDGQGAHTQYF.

The chain has TRBV7-2 and TRBJ2-2, with D tentatively TRBD1 (5 bases). V lost 5 bases, J lost 0 bases, and 16 bases lay in between. The CDR3 is 17 amino acids. CDR1 and CDR2 (germline): SGHTA, FQGNSA. The CDR3 region has the DNA TGTGCCAGCAGCCGAACCATACAGGACACGAACACCGGGGAGCTGTTTTTT. This sequence encodes CASSRTIQDTNTGELFF.

This clonotype was recorded at least ten times. The rearrangement links TRBV24-1 to TRBJ2-1; D is unclear. The CDR3 sequence is 16 residues long. V lost 3 bases to trimming and J lost 7 bases, with 18 bases between them. Germline-derived CDR1 and CDR2 are KGHDR and SFDVKD. In nucleotides, the CDR3 is TGTGCCACCAGTGATCCCGGGTATACAGATGTAAATGAGCAGTTCTTC. Protein: CATSDPGYTDVNEQFF.

This clonotype appeared a few times. The chain couples TRBV3-1 to TRBJ1-4, with a weak D call TRBD1 (6 bases). Germline CDR1 and CDR2: LGHDT and YNNKEL (reference sequence). CDR3 length: 15 residues. V gave up 4 bases and J gave up 7 bases, with 16 bases separating them. The chain's CDR3 is CASSRTGQNGEKLFF. CDR3 DNA sequence: TGTGCCAGCAGCCGAACAGGGCAGAATGGTGAAAAACTGTTTTTT.

This clonotype showed up many times. This chain connects TRBV4-3 to TRBJ1-3; D perhaps matches TRBD1 (5 bases). Germline values: CDR1 LGHNA, CDR2 YSLEER. The CDR3 sequence is 15 residues long. Trimming stripped 2 bases from V and 0 bases from J, with 8 bases between. CDR3 residues: CASSQSGTSGNTIYF. The CDR3 DNA is TGCGCCAGCAGCCAATCCGGGACCTCTGGAAACACCATATATTTT.

This clonotype was counted between two and nine times. The chain has TRBV29-1 and TRBJ2-5, with TRBD2 matching over 8 bases. The germline gives CDR1 SQVTM, CDR2 ANQGSEA. This CDR3 is 12 amino acids long. CDR3 DNA: TGCGCCTACGGGAGGGGGGGAGAGACCCAGTACTTC. Its protein product is CAYGRGGETQYF.

CDR3 sequence (DNA): TGTGCCAGCAGCTGGGATCCCGGGGCCTCCAACGGGGAGCTGTTTTTT. Translated: CASSWDPGASNGELFF. The V call is TRBV5-5, the J call TRBJ2-2, with D perhaps given as TRBD1 or TRBD2 (5 bases each). CDR1 and CDR2 (germline): SGHKS, YYEKEE (reference sequence). The CDR3 sequence is 16 residues long. The ends were cut back, 3 bases at V and 7 bases at J, with 19 bases in the middle.

This clonotype turned up a few times. The chain employs TRBV19 and TRBJ1-3; a possible D gene is TRBD1 (5 bases). The V gene lost 3 bases and the J gene lost 3 bases, with 12 bases spanning the gap. This CDR3 has 15 amino acids. Germline CDR1 LNHDA, CDR2 SQIVND (reference sequence). Written as DNA, the CDR3 is TGTGCCAGTAGTATGTCTCGGGGCCTTGGAAACACCATATATTTT. This translates into CASSMSRGLGNTIYF.

The rearrangement links TRBV12-3 or TRBV12-4 to TRBJ2-3, with 12 bases lining up with TRBD2. V was pared by 4 bases and J by 10 bases, with 6 bases of the junction left unmatched. The length of the CDR3 is 14 residues. The CDR3 spells CASSSPTSGGSQYF. The CDR3 DNA sequence: TGTGCCAGCAGTTCCCCGACTAGCGGGGGATCGCAGTATTTT.

This clonotype has only one observation. An end of the junction differs from the germline gene, which may be a read error. CDR3 sequence reads: CASSQENVGPATQNF. CDR3 bases: TGTGCCAGCAGCCAAGAAAATGTGGGTCCGGCTACGCAGAATTTT. The chain recombines TRBV4-2 with TRBJ2-3, with D unclear. The CDR3 spans 15 residues. Germline-derived CDR1 and CDR2 are LGHNA and YNFKEQ.

The V and J genes are TRBV2 and TRBJ2-1, with D perhaps TRBD1 or TRBD2 (7 bases each). The CDR3 covers 20 residues. V dropped 4 bases and J dropped 9 bases, with 34 bases sitting between them. Germline assignment: CDR1 SNHLY and CDR2 FYNNEI. CDR3: CASSVFSRRQREPAGGEQFF. As DNA, the CDR3 is TGTGCCAGCAGTGTTTTCTCTCGGAGGCAGCGGGAACCGGCAGGGGGTGAGCAGTTCTTC.

This clonotype was seen at least ten times. This chain connects TRBV29-1 to TRBJ2-3; 10 nucleotides align to TRBD2. The length of the CDR3 is 13 residues. CDR1 and CDR2 from the germline V gene are SQVTM and ANQGSEA. After removal of 4 bases from V and 5 bases from J, the junction contained 3 bases not matched to a gene. CDR3 nucleotides: TGCAGCGTTGGGGCTAGCGGGGGAGATACGCAGTATTTT. Protein: CSVGASGGDTQYF.

V usage is TRBV11-2 and J usage is TRBJ2-5, with D hard to call. CDR3 length equals 14 residues. V dropped 8 bases and J dropped 0 bases, with 13 bases sitting between them. Germline values: CDR1 SGHAT, CDR2 FQNNGV. The CDR3 spells CASQPDAYQETQYF. The CDR3 DNA is TGTGCCAGCCAGCCGGACGCCTACCAAGAGACCCAGTACTTC.

This clonotype was seen a handful of times. The chain links TRBV28 to TRBJ2-7; D ambiguous. V lost 3 bases, J lost 2 bases, and 8 bases lay in between. Germline CDR1 and CDR2: MDHEN and SYDVKM. This CDR3 spans 13 amino acids. The CDR3 nucleotides are TGTGCCAGCAGTTTTCCAGCTACCTACGAGCAGTACTTC. Translating it yields CASSFPATYEQYF.

This rearrangement joins TRBV24-1 to TRBJ2-3; TRBD2 is a possible D gene (6 bases). The CDR3 sequence is 16 residues long. V gave up 4 bases and J gave up 1 base, with 14 bases separating them. Germline V CDR1 and CDR2: KGHDR, SFDVKD. DNA for the CDR3: TGTGCCACCAGTGACCCGGGGGAGCGGGGCACAGATACGCAGTATTTT. This codes for CATSDPGERGTDTQYF.

The count of this clonotype is one. The DNA of the CDR3 is TGTGCCAGCAGTGTGGGTGGCGGGATCCAGGGAGTCTTTGAGACCCAGTACTTC. Translating gives CASSVGGGIQGVFETQYF. The chain couples TRBV25-1 to TRBJ2-5; weak D call: TRBD2 (6 bases). The CDR3 runs to 18 residues. Between the trimmed V and J ends, which lost 4 bases and 5 bases, there was a span of 26 bases. Looked up from germline, CDR1 is MGHDK and CDR2 is SYGVNS. Combining the CDR3 with reference TRBV25-1 and TRBJ2-5 gives the whole variable domain EADIYQTPRYLVIGTGKKITLECSQTMGHDKMYWYQQDPGMELHLIHYSYGVNSTEKGDLSSESTVSRIRTEHFPLTLESARPSHTSQYLCASSVGGGIQGVFETQYFGPGTRLLVL.

This clonotype has a handful of counts. The chain combines TRBV6-2 or TRBV6-3 with TRBJ1-5; D is perhaps TRBD1 (6 bases). CDR3 length: 15 amino acids. The germline CDR1 and CDR2 sequences are MNHEY and SVGEGT. Trimming left V 0 bases short and J 3 bases short, with 9 bases between. CDR3 bases: TGTGCCAGCAGTTACTCACAGGGTACCAATCAGCCCCAGCATTTT. This sequence encodes CASSYSQGTNQPQHF.

This clonotype was observed at least ten times. The chain is built from TRBV11-2 and TRBJ1-1; D is uncertain. The V and J ends lost 3 bases and 1 base respectively, with 9 bases between them. Germline values: CDR1 SGHAT, CDR2 FQNNGV. The CDR3 is 14 amino acids. This CDR3 is CASSFKVKNTEAFF. CDR3 DNA sequence: TGTGCCAGCAGCTTCAAGGTAAAGAACACTGAAGCTTTCTTT. The whole variable domain, remainder taken from reference TRBV11-2 and TRBJ1-1, is EAGVAQSPRYKIIEKRQSVAFWCNPISGHATLYWYQQILGQGPKLLIQFQNNGVVDDSQLPKDRFSAERLKGVDSTLKIQPAKLEDSAVYLCASSFKVKNTEAFFGQGTRLTVV.

This clonotype was recorded at least ten times. The rearrangement links TRBV29-1 to TRBJ2-1; TRBD1 or TRBD2 may be the D gene (5 bases each). V dropped 6 bases and J dropped 0 bases, with 15 bases sitting between them. Germline values: CDR1 SQVTM, CDR2 ANQGSEA. The CDR3 runs to 15 residues. DNA of the CDR3: TGCAGCGTGGAAATCCGGGACCGCTCCTACAATGAGCAGTTCTTC. This encodes CSVEIRDRSYNEQFF.

The chain has TRBV5-1 and TRBJ2-2; D possibly uses TRBD1 or TRBD2 (5 bases each). Trimming removed 6 bases at V and 4 bases at J, with 13 bases between. The germline V gene has CDR1 SGHRS and CDR2 YFSETQ. CDR3 length: 14 residues. CDR3 DNA sequence: TGCGCCAGCAAGGTTCTGGGGACCACCGGGGAGCTGTTTTTT. It yields the protein CASKVLGTTGELFF.

The CDR3 DNA reads TGTGCCAGCAGATTGAGATTCGAGGAGGGGGATACGCAGTATTTT. Protein product: CASRLRFEEGDTQYF. This sequence joins TRBV2 and TRBJ2-3; tentative D call: TRBD2 (6 bases). Looked up from germline, CDR1 is SNHLY and CDR2 is FYNNEI. The CDR3 is 15 amino acids. Trimming shortened V by 6 bases and J by 6 bases, and 19 bases separated the two germline ends.

This chain uses TRBV30 with TRBJ2-7; no definite D call. Trimming pared 6 bases from V and 1 base from J, leaving 7 bases between. This CDR3 region has 11 residues. Germline V gives CDR1 GTSNPN, CDR2 SVGIG (reference sequence). The DNA of the CDR3 is TGTGCCTGTGGGGATTCCTACGAGCAGTACTTC. Its protein product is CACGDSYEQYF. Based on the CDR3 plus reference TRBV30 and TRBJ2-7, the full variable domain is SQTIHQWPATLVQPVGSPLSLECTVEGTSNPNLYWYRQAAGRGLQLLFYSVGIGQISSEVPQNLSASRPQDRQFILSSKKLLLSDSGFYLCACGDSYEQYFGPGTRLTVT.

The chain is built from TRBV10-3 and TRBJ2-7; TRBD2 agrees at 12 bases. Germline loops: CDR1 ENHRY, CDR2 SYGVKD. CDR3 size: 15 residues. V dropped 10 bases and J dropped 1; count of bases not matched to a gene: 8. The CDR3 DNA is TGTGCCACCCGGACCGGGACTAGCGGGTCCTACGAGCAGTACTTC. This sequence encodes CATRTGTSGSYEQYF.

This chain connects TRBV20-1 to TRBJ1-2, with D tentatively TRBD1 (6 bases). The CDR3 has 16 residues. V was clipped by 7 bases and J by 4 bases, with 25 bases between them. Germline V lookup: CDR1 DFQATT, CDR2 SNEGSKA (reference sequence). CDR3 protein: CSVKGGGNREIYGYTF. The CDR3 nucleotides are TGCAGTGTCAAAGGCGGTGGGAACAGGGAGATCTATGGCTACACCTTC.